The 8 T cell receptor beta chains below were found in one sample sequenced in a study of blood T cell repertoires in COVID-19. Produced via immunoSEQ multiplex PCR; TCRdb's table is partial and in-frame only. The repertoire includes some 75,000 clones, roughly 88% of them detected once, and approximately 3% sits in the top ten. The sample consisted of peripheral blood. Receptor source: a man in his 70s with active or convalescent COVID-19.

CDR3 amino acids: CASKTGGLGEQYF. CDR3 coding DNA: TGTGCCAGCAAGACGGGGGGCTTGGGGGAGCAGTACTTC. The chain joins TRBV2 to TRBJ2-7; TRBD2 might be the D (7 bases). Germline V gene data show CDR1 as SNHLY and CDR2 as FYNNEI. The CDR3 has 13 amino acids. Trimming pared 7 bases from V and 7 bases from J, leaving 17 bases between.

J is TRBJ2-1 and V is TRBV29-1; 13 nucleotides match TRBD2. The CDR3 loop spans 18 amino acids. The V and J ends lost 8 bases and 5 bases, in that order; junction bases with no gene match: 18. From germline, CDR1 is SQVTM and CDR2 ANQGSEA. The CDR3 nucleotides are TGCAGCTTTCCCTCCTGGACTAGCGGGAGTCCCGGGCACAATGAGCAGTTCTTC. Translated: CSFPSWTSGSPGHNEQFF.

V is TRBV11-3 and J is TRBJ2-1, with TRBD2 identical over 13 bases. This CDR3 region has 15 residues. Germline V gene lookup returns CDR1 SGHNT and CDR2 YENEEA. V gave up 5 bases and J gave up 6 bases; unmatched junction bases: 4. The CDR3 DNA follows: TGTGCCAGCAGCCGGGGACTAGCGGGACTCAATGAGCAGTTCTTC. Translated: CASSRGLAGLNEQFF.

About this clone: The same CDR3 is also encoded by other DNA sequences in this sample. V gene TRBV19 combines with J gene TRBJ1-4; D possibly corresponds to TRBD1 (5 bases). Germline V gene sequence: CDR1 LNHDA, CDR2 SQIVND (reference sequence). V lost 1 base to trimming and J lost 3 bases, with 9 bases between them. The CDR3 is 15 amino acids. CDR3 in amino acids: CASSIGGGSNEKLFF. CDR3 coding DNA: TGTGCCAGTAGTATAGGCGGGGGTTCTAATGAAAAACTGTTTTTT. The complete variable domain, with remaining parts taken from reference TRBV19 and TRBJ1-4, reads DGGITQSPKYLFRKEGQNVTLSCEQNLNHDAMYWYRQDPGQGLRLIYYSQIVNDFQKGDIAEGYSVSREKKESFPLTVTSAQKNPTAFYLCASSIGGGSNEKLFFGSGTQLSVL.

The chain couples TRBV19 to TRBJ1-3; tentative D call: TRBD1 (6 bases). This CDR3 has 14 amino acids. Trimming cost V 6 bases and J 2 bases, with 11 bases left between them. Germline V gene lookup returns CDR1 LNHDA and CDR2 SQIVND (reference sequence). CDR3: CASSSTGTGNTIYF. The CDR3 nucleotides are TGTGCCAGTAGCTCTACAGGGACTGGAAACACCATATATTTT.

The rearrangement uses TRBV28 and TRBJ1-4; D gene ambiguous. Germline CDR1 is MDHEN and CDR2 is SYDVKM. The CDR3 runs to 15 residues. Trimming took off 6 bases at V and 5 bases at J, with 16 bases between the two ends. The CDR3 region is CASRTGGRINEKLFF. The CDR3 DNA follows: TGTGCCAGCAGAACGGGAGGACGGATAAATGAAAAACTGTTTTTT.

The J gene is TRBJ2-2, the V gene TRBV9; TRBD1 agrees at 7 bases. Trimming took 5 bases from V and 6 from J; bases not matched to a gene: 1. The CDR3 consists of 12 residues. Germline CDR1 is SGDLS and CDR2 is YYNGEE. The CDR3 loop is CASSDRAGELFF. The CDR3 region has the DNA TGTGCCAGCAGTGACAGGGCCGGGGAGCTGTTTTTT.

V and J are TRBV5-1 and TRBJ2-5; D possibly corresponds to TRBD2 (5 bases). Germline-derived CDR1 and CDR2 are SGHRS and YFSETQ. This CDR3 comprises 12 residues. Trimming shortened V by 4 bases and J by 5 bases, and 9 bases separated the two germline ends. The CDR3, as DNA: TGCGCCAGCAGCGTATCGGGGGAGACCCAGTACTTC. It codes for CASSVSGETQYF.